One sample yielded the 7 T cell receptor beta chains listed below, sequenced in a study of T cell responses to AZD1222 COVID-19 vaccine. TCRdb's copy holds only in-frame clones and misses some; the assay was immunoSEQ multiplex PCR. The data hold about 99,000 clones, with over 75% observed a single time. This material consisted of peripheral blood, taken on day 0 of AZD1222 vaccination. The receptors here all came from an adult in good health.

CDR3 protein: CASSQEAAGGAGTQYF. The CDR3 region has the DNA TGTGCCAGCAGCCAAGAGGCGGCGGGAGGAGCGGGTACGCAGTATTTT. This chain joins TRBV3-1 (or the pseudogene TRBV3-2) and TRBJ2-3; TRBD2 matches 8 bases. V was pared by 0 bases and J by 8 bases, with 10 bases of the junction left unmatched. This CDR3 is built from 16 residues. In germline, CDR1 is LGHDT, CDR2 YNNKEL (reference sequence).

This clone was seen only once. The gene calls are TRBV19 and TRBJ1-1; D remains ambiguous. Trimming took 2 bases from V and 5 from J, leaving 12 bases between them. The length of the CDR3 is 14 residues. In germline, CDR1 is LNHDA, CDR2 SQIVND (reference sequence). CDR3 sequence (DNA): TGTGCCAGTAGTATACCCTTAAAGGTGACTGAAGCTTTCTTT. Amino acids: CASSIPLKVTEAFF.

V is TRBV11-2 and J is TRBJ2-1; 7 nucleotides line up with TRBD2. The CDR3 sequence is 16 residues long. J lost 9 bases, V lost 5 bases, and 16 bases had no gene match. CDR1 is SGHAT and CDR2 is FQNNGV in the germline V gene. CDR3 in DNA: TGTGCCAGCAGCCCCATACCCACTAGCGTCAGTGTTGAGCAGTTCTTC. Translation: CASSPIPTSVSVEQFF.

This clone was counted a single time. The rearrangement joins TRBV11-2 to TRBJ2-1, with TRBD1 matching over 7 bases. The CDR3 is made up of 13 amino acids. Germline assignment: CDR1 SGHAT and CDR2 FQNNGV. The V gene end was trimmed by 5 bases and the J gene end by 6 bases; junction bases not matched to a gene: 4. This CDR3 is CASSPGQLNEQFF. CDR3 coding DNA: TGTGCCAGCAGCCCGGGACAGCTCAATGAGCAGTTCTTC.

CDR3 sequence: CASSRMGTDREKLFF. CDR3 DNA sequence: TGTGCCAGTAGTAGGATGGGGACAGATCGGGAAAAACTGTTTTTT. The chain is built from TRBV19 and TRBJ1-4, with 7 bases lining up with TRBD1. With V trimmed by 4 bases and J by 8 bases, 10 bases remained unmatched. CDR1 is LNHDA and CDR2 is SQIVND in the germline V gene (reference sequence). The CDR3 is 15 residues long.

The J gene is TRBJ1-3, the V gene TRBV19; D call uncertain. The CDR3 length is 13 residues. Trimming took 6 bases from V and 2 from J, leaving 8 bases between them. CDR1 is LNHDA, CDR2 SQIVND, per germline (reference sequence). CDR3 loop: CASSLETGNTIYF. CDR3 nucleotides: TGTGCCAGTAGCCTAGAAACTGGAAACACCATATATTTT.

V and J are TRBV20-1 and TRBJ1-4, with D tentatively TRBD1 (5 bases). CDR3 size: 11 residues. The V end lost 3 bases, the J end lost 8 bases, and 7 bases lay between the germline ends. Germline V gene lookup returns CDR1 DFQATT and CDR2 SNEGSKA (reference sequence). In DNA, the CDR3 is TGCAGTGCTAGGGGGGGAGAAAAACTGTTTTTT. Its protein product is CSARGGEKLFF.